This TCR beta chain was identified during a study of T cell repertoires in cytomegalovirus infection. The CDR3 is 17 amino acids. V lost 3 bases and J lost 3, with 20 bases in between. Per germline, CDR1 SGHAT and CDR2 FQNNGV. In TCRdb, the reads were re-called with MiXCR into one record per CDR3 protein. The sample lists about 300,000 distinct CDR3 sequences, 9.6% occurring once. This clonotype has a count of ten or more. Its antigen is currently unknown. Study conclusions and caveats: Public TCR beta family frequency separated CMV-and-HLA carriers, including in an independent cohort.

Source material: PBMCs. The sequence came from a human donor in good health (CMV status not recorded). Some clones in this sample may be carry-over from other donors' samples. The chain recombines TRBV11-2 with TRBJ2-5; D is possibly TRBD1 or TRBD2 (5 bases each). The CDR3 DNA follows: TGTGCCAGCAGCTTTAACGGGGCCCAGGGAACTAAAGAGACCCAGTACTTC. This gives the protein CASSFNGAQGTKETQYF.